Presented here are 25 T cell receptor beta chains from one specimen sequenced in a study of blood T cell repertoires in COVID-19. The assay was immunoSEQ multiplex PCR, and TCRdb's table has in-frame clones only and misses some. The sample gives about 200,000 clones, approximately 91% of which show up once; 6.7% is in the top ten. The source material was peripheral blood. These TCRs come from a man aged 40-55 years with acute or convalescent COVID-19.

V is TRBV29-1 and J is TRBJ1-1; D perhaps matches TRBD1 (5 bases). The V end was cut by 6 bases, the J end by 5 bases, with 19 bases between. Germline V gives CDR1 SQVTM, CDR2 ANQGSEA. The CDR3 extends over 14 amino acids. The CDR3 DNA reads as TGCAGCGTGACCCATAAGGTTGGGGCTACTGAAGCTTTCTTT. Protein sequence: CSVTHKVGATEAFF.

The chain employs TRBV20-1 and TRBJ2-3; D might be TRBD2 (5 bases). CDR3 length equals 11 residues. Germline V gene lookup returns CDR1 DFQATT and CDR2 SNEGSKA (reference sequence). The CDR3 sequence: CSPKDSDTQYF. In DNA form, the CDR3 reads TGCAGCCCAAAGGACTCAGATACGCAGTATTTT.

The CDR3 loop reads CASSEQGRDTQYF. The CDR3 nucleotides read TGTGCCAGCAGTGAGCAGGGGAGAGATACGCAGTATTTT. This chain connects TRBV2 to TRBJ2-3; a possible D gene is TRBD1 (6 bases). Trimming removed 3 bases from V and 5 bases from J, with 9 bases in between. Germline CDR1 and CDR2: SNHLY and FYNNEI. This CDR3 has 13 residues.

The J gene is TRBJ1-5, the V gene TRBV2; weak D call: TRBD1 (5 bases). Germline V CDR1 and CDR2: SNHLY, FYNNEI. The CDR3 is made up of 14 amino acids. Between the trimmed V and J ends, which lost 5 bases and 3 bases, there was a span of 11 bases. The CDR3 loop is CASSLQGTNQPQHF. In DNA form, the CDR3 reads TGTGCCAGCAGTCTTCAGGGTACCAATCAGCCCCAGCATTTT.

The CDR3 DNA follows: TGTGCCAGCAGCTTCTGGAGGAACACTGAAGCTTTCTTT. This encodes CASSFWRNTEAFF. V usage is TRBV7-9 and J usage is TRBJ1-1; D gene ambiguous. V lost 3 bases and J 1 base, leaving 6 bases between the germline ends. This CDR3 region has 13 residues. CDR1 and CDR2 from the germline V gene are SEHNR and FQNEAQ (reference sequence).

V gene TRBV29-1 combines with J gene TRBJ1-2; perhaps TRBD1 as D (5 bases). V lost 6 bases and J lost 6, with 14 bases in between. The germline V gene encodes CDR1 SQVTM and CDR2 ANQGSEA. CDR3 size: 12 residues. The CDR3 coding sequence is TGCAGCGTATTGACAGATCCCGATGGCTACACCTTC. Translating it yields CSVLTDPDGYTF.

The genes are TRBV27 and TRBJ1-6; a possible D gene is TRBD1 (6 bases). The CDR3 is 16 residues long. V lost 1 base, J lost 10 bases, and 17 bases lay in between. Germline-derived CDR1 and CDR2 are MNHEY and SMNVEV (reference sequence). The CDR3 DNA reads as TGTGCCAGCAGTTTATTGCAGGGGCAGGTTGGATCACCCCTCCACTTT. Its translation is CASSLLQGQVGSPLHF.

V usage is TRBV7-9 and J usage is TRBJ2-1; a weak D match, TRBD2 (6 bases). Germline V CDR1 and CDR2: SEHNR, FQNEAQ (reference sequence). V lost 5 bases and J lost 0, with 20 bases in between. The CDR3 contains 18 residues. The CDR3 sequence is CASSPEGGRWSSYNEQFF. DNA of the CDR3: TGTGCCAGCAGCCCGGAGGGCGGACGGTGGAGCTCCTACAATGAGCAGTTCTTC.

V is TRBV6-5 and J is TRBJ2-2; D gene unclear. This CDR3 is built from 16 residues. The V end was cut by 2 bases, the J end by 1 base, with 11 bases between. Germline CDR1 and CDR2: MNHEY and SVGAGI. CDR3 amino acids: CASSYVTVLNTGELFF. DNA for the CDR3: TGTGCCAGCAGTTACGTTACAGTCCTGAACACCGGGGAGCTGTTTTTT.

The gene calls are TRBV18 and TRBJ2-7; 9 positions agree with TRBD2. Trimming cost V 3 bases and J 0 bases; bases outside gene matches: 6. The CDR3 loop spans 16 amino acids. The germline CDR1 and CDR2 sequences are KGHSH and LQKENI. The CDR3 reads CASSPISGGTSYEQYF. The DNA for the CDR3 is TGTGCCAGCTCACCTATCAGCGGGGGGACCTCCTACGAGCAGTACTTC.

The gene calls are TRBV6-1 and TRBJ2-5, with a tentative D call TRBD2 (6 bases). Germline assignment: CDR1 MNHNS and CDR2 SASEGT. Deletions cut 1 base from V and 1 base from J, with 25 bases between. The length of the CDR3 is 20 residues. The CDR3 is CASSEEASRGRGLRQETQYF. The CDR3 DNA sequence: TGTGCCAGCAGTGAAGAGGCATCAAGGGGAAGGGGACTGCGCCAAGAGACCCAGTACTTC.

The chain combines TRBV6-4 with TRBJ2-2; D unclear. Trimming shortened V by 6 bases and J by 6 bases, and 14 bases separated the two germline ends. The CDR3 loop spans 14 amino acids. Germline loops: CDR1 MRHNA, CDR2 SNTAGT. The CDR3: CASRSSGSSGELFF. The CDR3 DNA sequence: TGTGCCAGCAGGTCCTCCGGGTCCTCCGGGGAGCTGTTTTTT.

This clone was observed a few times. The genes are TRBV16 and TRBJ1-3, with TRBD1 matching 7 bases. The trim removed 5 bases at V and 4 bases at J, leaving 5 bases unmatched. The CDR3 runs 14 residues. Germline V gene data show CDR1 as KGHSY and CDR2 as FQNENV. The CDR3 reads CASSTRDSGNTIYF. DNA for the CDR3: TGTGCCAGCAGCACCCGGGACAGCGGAAACACCATATATTTT.

This chain uses TRBV11-2 with TRBJ2-3; D ambiguous. V was cut by 5 bases and J by 6 bases, with 15 bases left in between. Germline V gene data show CDR1 as SGHAT and CDR2 as FQNNGV. This CDR3 contains 14 residues. The CDR3: CASSTVPPADTQYF. The CDR3 nucleotides are TGTGCCAGCAGCACAGTCCCCCCCGCTGATACGCAGTATTTT.

V and J are TRBV5-1 and TRBJ1-2, with 7 bases lining up with TRBD1. The V and J ends lost 4 bases and 0 bases, in that order; junction bases with no gene match: 9. The CDR3 is made up of 16 amino acids. In germline, CDR1 is SGHRS, CDR2 YFSETQ. The CDR3 DNA follows: TGCGCCAGCAGCCCAACTCCGGGACAGACTAACTATGGCTACACCTTC. Translation: CASSPTPGQTNYGYTF.

The chain couples TRBV6-6 to TRBJ2-1; maybe TRBD1 (6 bases). CDR3 length equals 14 residues. Germline V gene sequence: CDR1 MNHNY, CDR2 SVGAGI (reference sequence). Trimming removed 9 bases from V and 7 bases from J, with 19 bases in between. The CDR3 protein is CASLGLQGWNEQFF. CDR3 bases: TGTGCCAGTTTAGGGTTGCAGGGGTGGAATGAGCAGTTCTTC.

The rearrangement joins TRBV19 to TRBJ1-2; 11 nucleotides agree with TRBD1. The ends lost 9 bases at V and 6 bases at J; junction bases unmatched: 3. Germline V gene data show CDR1 as LNHDA and CDR2 as SQIVND (reference sequence). The CDR3 has 12 amino acids. The CDR3 DNA reads as TGTGCCAGCTGGACAGGGGGCAATGGCTACACCTTC. Amino acid sequence: CASWTGGNGYTF.

V gene TRBV4-2 combines with J gene TRBJ2-7; TRBD1 matches at 9 bases. Germline assignment: CDR1 LGHNA and CDR2 YNFKEQ. The V gene end was trimmed by 4 bases and the J gene end by 4 bases; junction bases not matched to a gene: 5. CDR3 length equals 14 residues. In DNA, the CDR3 is TGTGCCAGCAGCCCAGGACAGGGGCTATACGAGCAGTACTTC. Amino acid sequence: CASSPGQGLYEQYF.

V usage is TRBV7-2 and J usage is TRBJ1-6; a weak D match, TRBD1 (6 bases). V was cut by 5 bases and J by 0 bases, with 14 bases left in between. Germline assignment: CDR1 SGHTA and CDR2 FQGNSA. This CDR3 is built from 17 residues. CDR3 region: CASSHGTPSSYNSPLHF. The DNA of the CDR3 is TGTGCCAGCAGCCACGGGACACCTAGCTCCTATAATTCACCCCTCCACTTT.

The rearrangement joins TRBV10-3 to TRBJ2-7; 10 nucleotides match TRBD1. V dropped 6 bases and J dropped 3; count of bases not matched to a gene: 5. Germline loops: CDR1 ENHRY, CDR2 SYGVKD. The CDR3 runs 14 residues. In nucleotides, the CDR3 is TGTGCCATCAGCCAGGGACAGGGGCTCTACGAGCAGTACTTC. Its protein product is CAISQGQGLYEQYF.

The genes are TRBV28 and TRBJ1-2, with a tentative D call TRBD1 (6 bases). Trimming cost V 5 bases and J 3 bases, with 13 bases left between them. Germline-derived CDR1 and CDR2 are MDHEN and SYDVKM. CDR3 length equals 14 residues. Here the CDR3 reads CASSGGDRHYGYTF. CDR3 nucleotide sequence: TGTGCCAGCAGTGGGGGCGACAGACACTATGGCTACACCTTC.

This chain connects TRBV4-2 to TRBJ1-2; 7 bases are a match to TRBD1. This CDR3 spans 16 amino acids. The ends lost 7 bases at V and 3 bases at J; junction bases unmatched: 14. Germline V lookup: CDR1 LGHNA, CDR2 YNFKEQ. The CDR3 nucleotides are TGTGCCAGCAAGACCGGGGGACAGTTAGAGGACTATGGCTACACCTTC. It is translated as CASKTGGQLEDYGYTF.

This sequence joins TRBV4-1 and TRBJ1-3; a weak D match, TRBD1 (6 bases). In germline, CDR1 is MGHRA, CDR2 YSYEKL. CDR3 length: 15 amino acids. V dropped 1 base and J dropped 2 bases, with 9 bases sitting between them. CDR3 DNA: TGCGCCAGCAGCCAAGTAGAGGGGGCTGGAAACACCATATATTTT. Its protein is CASSQVEGAGNTIYF.

Concerning this clone: The same CDR3 arises from other DNA sequences in this sample as well. The chain employs TRBV10-3 and TRBJ2-7; tentative D call: TRBD2 (5 bases). V gave up 0 bases and J gave up 2 bases, with 11 bases separating them. This CDR3 region has 15 residues. From germline, CDR1 is ENHRY and CDR2 SYGVKD. The DNA for the CDR3 is TGTGCCATCAGTGAGTCTCCGGGGTCTACCTACGAGCAGTACTTC. Its protein product is CAISESPGSTYEQYF.

The chain links TRBV6-2 or TRBV6-3 to TRBJ2-1; TRBD2 matches at 10 bases. The CDR3 runs 17 residues. V lost 0 bases and J lost 4; bases outside the gene matches: 6. Germline values: CDR1 MNHEY, CDR2 SVGEGT. DNA for the CDR3: TGTGCCAGCAGTTACTCCGGACTAGCGGTGGCATACAATGAGCAGTTCTTC. It is translated as CASSYSGLAVAYNEQFF.